The 21 T cell receptor beta chains given below trace back to one sample, sequenced in a study of post-analysis software for immune sequencing data. These TCRs' antigens remain unknown. General study findings and limits: Controls had lower frequencies than patients of a few TRBV segments, which included TRBV5-6, TRBV5-1 and TRBV20-1.

Each TCR beta cDNA library carried unique molecular identifiers. In TCRdb, the PCR reads were re-called with MiXCR into one record per CDR3 protein. Of about 800,000 distinct CDR3 sequences listed, 25% to 30% are singletons. Material for sequencing was blood. The source is a girl between 10 and 17 years old with multiple sclerosis.

J is TRBJ2-1 and V is TRBV20-1; possibly TRBD2 for D (6 bases). The CDR3 has 14 amino acids. Trimming took off 1 base at V and 3 bases at J, with 10 bases between the two ends. Germline CDR1 reads DFQATT; CDR2 reads SNEGSKA (reference sequence). CDR3 region: CSARGSGLYNEQFF. In nucleotides, the CDR3 is TGCAGTGCTAGAGGTAGCGGACTCTACAATGAGCAGTTCTTC.

This clonotype was counted between two and nine times. The chain is built from TRBV6-2 or TRBV6-3 and TRBJ1-2, with a possible D match to TRBD1 (5 bases). V was clipped by 7 bases and J by 8 bases, with 14 bases between them. The V gene's germline CDR1 is MNHEY and CDR2 SVGEGT. The length of the CDR3 is 12 residues. The CDR3 bases are TGTGCCAGCACACAGGAGCTAGAGGGCTACACCTTC. It translates to CASTQELEGYTF.

This clonotype was detected only a few times. CDR3 residues: CASRQGGSNEQFF. Written as DNA, the CDR3 is TGTGCCAGCAGACAGGGGGGTTCGAATGAGCAGTTCTTC. The V call is TRBV6-5, the J call TRBJ2-1; TRBD1 aligns across 8 bases. Germline CDR1 is MNHEY and CDR2 is SVGAGI. CDR3 size: 13 residues. Trimming removed 6 bases from V and 7 bases from J; junction bases left unmatched: 5.

The rearrangement links TRBV6-2 or TRBV6-3 to TRBJ2-3; D is unclear. From germline, CDR1 is MNHEY and CDR2 SVGEGT. The CDR3 loop spans 16 amino acids. V lost 2 bases and J 2 bases, leaving 14 bases between the germline ends. CDR3 amino acids: CASSYGLTSPTDTQYF. The CDR3 DNA follows: TGTGCCAGCAGTTACGGGCTGACGAGTCCCACAGATACGCAGTATTTT.

This rearrangement joins TRBV7-2 to TRBJ2-2, with 9 bases that match TRBD2. This CDR3 has 16 amino acids. V lost 2 bases and J lost 2; bases outside the gene matches: 3. Germline assignment: CDR1 SGHTA and CDR2 FQGNSA. This chain's CDR3 is CASSLLRGGNTGELFF. CDR3 sequence (DNA): TGTGCCAGCAGCTTACTGCGGGGGGGAAACACCGGGGAGCTGTTTTTT.

The chain combines TRBV5-1 with TRBJ1-2; no firm D call. The ends were cut back, 1 base at V and 8 bases at J, with 15 bases in the middle. Germline-derived CDR1 and CDR2 are SGHRS and YFSETQ. The CDR3 extends over 14 amino acids. The CDR3: CASSLTAYAAGYTF. The CDR3 nucleotides read TGCGCCAGCAGCTTGACAGCCTACGCCGCGGGCTACACCTTC.

V and J are TRBV29-1 and TRBJ1-2; perhaps TRBD1 as D (6 bases). With 4 bases removed from V and 4 bases from J, the gap between germline ends came to 22 bases. This CDR3 comprises 16 residues. Germline CDR1 SQVTM, CDR2 ANQGSEA. This CDR3 is CSVAGGNRDVAYGYTF. The CDR3 nucleotides are TGCAGCGTTGCCGGGGGAAACAGGGATGTGGCCTATGGCTACACCTTC.

The table lists this clonotype with a few counts. This sequence joins TRBV29-1 and TRBJ2-5; no clear D. Trimming shortened V by 5 bases and J by 5 bases, and 18 bases separated the two germline ends. Germline V gene sequence: CDR1 SQVTM, CDR2 ANQGSEA. The CDR3 has 14 residues. The CDR3 region is CSVSPLQSGETQYF. DNA of the CDR3: TGCAGCGTTTCCCCACTTCAATCTGGGGAGACCCAGTACTTC.

Comments on this clonotype: A read error may account for a junction end that differs from germline. This chain joins TRBV29-1 and TRBJ2-1, with 7 bases that match TRBD1. The germline V gene has CDR1 SQVTM and CDR2 ANQGSEA. This CDR3 comprises 15 residues. The CDR3 DNA sequence: TGCAGCGTTGAAATTTGGGACAGTGACTACAATGAGCAGTGCTTC. Amino acids: CSVEIWDSDYNEQCF.

V usage is TRBV5-1 and J usage is TRBJ2-5, with D tentatively TRBD2 (6 bases). This CDR3 contains 20 residues. Germline V gene data show CDR1 as SGHRS and CDR2 as YFSETQ. Trimming took off 0 bases at V and 2 bases at J, with 26 bases between the two ends. CDR3 sequence (DNA): TGCGCCAGCAGCTTGGTCCCGATGGGTAGGAGACTAGGATTACAAGAGACCCAGTACTTC. Amino acid sequence: CASSLVPMGRRLGLQETQYF. The variable domain in full, completed from reference TRBV5-1 and TRBJ2-5, reads KAGVTQTPRYLIKTRGQQVTLSCSPISGHRSVSWYQQTPGQGLQFLFEYFSETQRNKGNFPGRFSGRQFSNSRSEMNVSTLELGDSALYLCASSLVPMGRRLGLQETQYFGPGTRLLVL.

This chain joins TRBV5-1 and TRBJ1-5; D is perhaps TRBD1 (5 bases). V was shortened by 3 bases and J by 7 bases, with 14 bases between the two germline ends. CDR1 is SGHRS, CDR2 YFSETQ, per germline. The CDR3 loop spans 14 amino acids. This CDR3 is CASSYGQGSQPQHF. The CDR3 coding sequence is TGCGCCAGCAGCTACGGCCAGGGCAGCCAGCCCCAGCATTTT.

This chain connects TRBV6-1 to TRBJ1-6; D might be TRBD1 (5 bases). V was pared by 6 bases and J by 9 bases, with 27 bases between. CDR1 and CDR2 from the germline V gene are MNHNS and SASEGT. CDR3 length: 18 amino acids. The CDR3 DNA reads as TGTGCCAGCAGACTATCCTGGGGCGGGGTAGTTGACTCTTCACCCCTCCACTTT. Its protein is CASRLSWGGVVDSSPLHF.

The rearrangement uses TRBV20-1 and TRBJ2-5, with 8 bases fitting TRBD2. Germline CDR1 is DFQATT and CDR2 is SNEGSKA (reference sequence). Unmatched junction bases numbered 13, after V lost 3 bases and J lost 4 bases. CDR3 length: 16 amino acids. The CDR3 DNA sequence: TGCAGTGCTAGTCGAGGTAGCGGGAAATGGGGAGAGACCCAGTACTTC. Its translation: CSASRGSGKWGETQYF.

This clonotype was detected only a few times. The chain joins TRBV7-8 to TRBJ2-1, with 10 bases matching TRBD2. The trim removed 4 bases at V and 5 bases at J, leaving 14 bases unmatched. Germline values: CDR1 SGHVS, CDR2 FQNEAQ. CDR3 length: 18 amino acids. CDR3: CASSSRVRGLANDNEQFF. The CDR3 DNA is TGTGCCAGCAGCTCCAGGGTAAGGGGACTAGCGAACGACAATGAGCAGTTCTTC.

The chain recombines TRBV7-2 with TRBJ2-3; D tentatively fits TRBD1 or TRBD2 (6 bases each). CDR3 length: 15 amino acids. The V end lost 5 bases, the J end lost 5 bases, and 17 bases lay between the germline ends. Germline loops: CDR1 SGHTA, CDR2 FQGNSA. The CDR3 loop is CASSIGGQGIDTQYF. DNA of the CDR3: TGTGCCAGCAGCATTGGGGGGCAGGGCATAGATACGCAGTATTTT.

The CDR3 region is CASSLRLVREQYF. The CDR3 bases are TGTGCCAGCAGTTTAAGGCTAGTTCGGGAGCAGTACTTC. V and J are TRBV12-3 or TRBV12-4 and TRBJ2-5; D is possibly TRBD2 (6 bases). The CDR3 consists of 13 residues. Trimming shortened V by 2 bases and J by 11 bases, and 15 bases separated the two germline ends.

This clonotype was found a few times. The chain uses TRBV7-2 and TRBJ2-1, with 7 bases matching TRBD2. The CDR3 has 16 residues. Germline V gene data show CDR1 as SGHTA and CDR2 as FQGNSA. The trim removed 1 base at V and 4 bases at J, leaving 7 bases unmatched. CDR3 coding DNA: TGTGCCAGCAGCTTAGTTCTGGGACTAAAGTACAATGAGCAGTTCTTC. This gives the protein CASSLVLGLKYNEQFF. The full variable domain, completed using reference TRBV7-2 and TRBJ2-1, is GAGVSQSPSNKVTEKGKDVELRCDPISGHTALYWYRQSLGQGLEFLIYFQGNSAPDKSGLPSDRFSAERTGGSVSTLTIQRTQQEDSAVYLCASSLVLGLKYNEQFFGPGTRLTVL.

This clonotype occurred many times. The chain recombines TRBV6-6 with TRBJ2-3; tentatively, D is TRBD1 or TRBD2 (5 bases each). The CDR3 is 13 residues long. From germline, CDR1 is MNHNY and CDR2 SVGAGI (reference sequence). Trimming pared 6 bases from V and 5 bases from J, leaving 12 bases between. CDR3 bases: TGTGCCAGCAGCCCCGGGACCGGAGATACGCAGTATTTT. Its protein product is CASSPGTGDTQYF.

The genes are TRBV6-6 and TRBJ1-5; D uncertain. Looked up from germline, CDR1 is MNHNY and CDR2 is SVGAGI (reference sequence). CDR3 length: 13 residues. Trimming stripped 7 bases from V and 7 bases from J, with 14 bases between. CDR3 residues: CASTRDTSQPQHF. CDR3 coding DNA: TGTGCCAGCACTAGGGATACGAGCCAGCCCCAGCATTTT.

The V gene is TRBV7-2, the J gene TRBJ2-7; TRBD2 agrees at 16 bases. In germline, CDR1 is SGHTA, CDR2 FQGNSA. Germline trimming cut 5 bases from V and 0 bases from J; bases unmatched to any gene: 13. The CDR3 has 20 amino acids. The CDR3 nucleotides read TGTGCCAGCAGCGCTCTGAAACCGGGACTAGCGGGGGGGATCTCCTACGAGCAGTACTTC. Translation gives CASSALKPGLAGGISYEQYF.

The genes are TRBV12-3 or TRBV12-4 and TRBJ1-2, with D possibly matching TRBD1 (5 bases). CDR3 size: 15 residues. The V gene lost 10 bases and the J gene lost 4 bases, with 22 bases spanning the gap. The CDR3 protein is CATGLREGAGYGYTF. The CDR3 DNA reads as TGTGCCACTGGACTCCGGGAAGGGGCTGGCTATGGCTACACCTTC.